The 17 T cell receptor beta chains below were found in one sample sequenced in a study of blood T cell repertoires in COVID-19. TCRdb keeps only in-frame clones here, not all; method: immunoSEQ multiplex PCR. The sample records 260,000 or so clones, 70% to 90% being singletons. Sequenced: PBMCs or T cells enriched from blood (not recorded which). All receptors derive from a woman aged 40 to 50 with acute COVID-19.

The chain joins TRBV6-5 to TRBJ2-7; maybe TRBD1 (5 bases). The CDR3 is 15 residues long. Per germline, CDR1 MNHEY and CDR2 SVGAGI. The V gene lost 5 bases and the J gene lost 5 bases, with 19 bases spanning the gap. The CDR3 sequence is CASSPAGVLGDEQYF. CDR3 nucleotide sequence: TGTGCCAGCAGTCCCGCTGGAGTGTTAGGGGACGAGCAGTACTTC.

The chain employs TRBV27 and TRBJ2-2; D might be TRBD1 (6 bases). V shed 1 base and J shed 8 bases, with 8 bases lying between them. The CDR3 extends over 13 amino acids. Germline values: CDR1 MNHEY, CDR2 SMNVEV (reference sequence). As DNA, the CDR3 is TGTGCCAGCAGTTTATGGGGGCGAGGGGAGCTGTTTTTT. Residues: CASSLWGRGELFF.

V is TRBV7-9 and J is TRBJ1-3; D possibly corresponds to TRBD1 (6 bases). The V gene lost 7 bases and the J gene lost 2 bases, with 12 bases spanning the gap. The CDR3 has 14 amino acids. CDR1 SEHNR and CDR2 FQNEAQ come from the germline V gene (reference sequence). CDR3 protein: CASMTGQTGNTIYF. The CDR3 DNA follows: TGTGCCAGCATGACCGGACAGACTGGAAACACCATATATTTT.

The chain couples TRBV10-3 to TRBJ2-7; 7 nucleotides agree with TRBD2. J lost 5 bases, V lost 2 bases, and 6 bases had no gene match. Germline V CDR1 and CDR2: ENHRY, SYGVKD. The CDR3 is 14 amino acids. In DNA form, the CDR3 reads TGTGCCATCAGTGAGAACGGGAGGAACGACGAGCAGTACTTC. This encodes CAISENGRNDEQYF.

The CDR3: CASSFSGGRAGKNIQYF. The CDR3 DNA reads as TGTGCCAGCAGCTTTTCCGGCGGGAGGGCCGGGAAAAACATTCAGTACTTC. The genes are TRBV5-6 and TRBJ2-4; 9 nucleotides match TRBD2. Germline assignment: CDR1 SGHDT and CDR2 YYEEEE. The CDR3 consists of 17 residues. V gave up 2 bases and J gave up 4 bases; unmatched junction bases: 10.

The gene calls are TRBV30 and TRBJ2-7; D gene ambiguous. CDR1 is GTSNPN and CDR2 is SVGIG in the germline V gene (reference sequence). The V and J ends lost 0 bases and 6 bases respectively, with 6 bases between them. The CDR3 is 11 residues long. The CDR3 DNA is TGTGCCTGGAGTGTACAGCTCGAGCAGTACTTC. It codes for CAWSVQLEQYF.

The CDR3 DNA follows: TGTGCCACCAGGGACTCGGACAGGGGGTATTCTGAAGCTTTCTTT. Protein: CATRDSDRGYSEAFF. The V call is TRBV15, the J call TRBJ1-1, with 10 bases matching TRBD1. The CDR3 contains 15 residues. V trimming: 6 bases; J trimming: 6 bases; junction bases outside the gene matches: 10. Germline V lookup: CDR1 LNHNV, CDR2 YYDKDF (reference sequence).

The rearrangement links TRBV5-1 to TRBJ1-4; 11 bases align to TRBD1. CDR3 length equals 16 residues. The trim removed 1 base at V and 8 bases at J, leaving 7 bases unmatched. CDR1 and CDR2 from the germline V gene are SGHRS and YFSETQ. DNA of the CDR3: TGCGCCAGCAGCTTGCTTGGCGGGACAGGGGGGGAAAAACTGTTTTTT. It codes for CASSLLGGTGGEKLFF.

The chain uses TRBV5-1 and TRBJ1-2, with 9 bases fitting TRBD1. Germline V gene data show CDR1 as SGHRS and CDR2 as YFSETQ. The trim removed 0 bases at V and 8 bases at J, leaving 8 bases unmatched. CDR3 length equals 15 residues. CDR3 nucleotides: TGCGCCAGCAGCTTGGCCGGACAGGGGAAAGACGGCTACACCTTC. Amino acids: CASSLAGQGKDGYTF. The variable domain in full, completed from reference TRBV5-1 and TRBJ1-2, reads KAGVTQTPRYLIKTRGQQVTLSCSPISGHRSVSWYQQTPGQGLQFLFEYFSETQRNKGNFPGRFSGRQFSNSRSEMNVSTLELGDSALYLCASSLAGQGKDGYTFGSGTRLTVV.

The rearrangement joins TRBV9 to TRBJ2-3, with a possible D match to TRBD2 (5 bases). Looked up from germline, CDR1 is SGDLS and CDR2 is YYNGEE. CDR3 length: 14 amino acids. The V end was cut by 2 bases, the J end by 0 bases, with 7 bases between. CDR3 sequence: CASSVRESTDTQYF. CDR3 nucleotides: TGTGCCAGCAGCGTTAGGGAGAGCACAGATACGCAGTATTTT.

The rearrangement links TRBV7-9 to TRBJ2-3, with no clear D. The V end was cut by 8 bases, the J end by 2 bases, with 14 bases between. Germline assignment: CDR1 SEHNR and CDR2 FQNEAQ (reference sequence). The CDR3 length is 14 residues. The CDR3 here is CASPKYEATDTQYF. DNA for the CDR3: TGTGCCAGCCCAAAGTATGAGGCCACAGATACGCAGTATTTT.

The V call is TRBV4-1, the J call TRBJ1-3, with a possible D match to TRBD1 (5 bases). The V gene lost 3 bases and the J gene lost 1 base, with 7 bases spanning the gap. CDR1 MGHRA and CDR2 YSYEKL come from the germline V gene. The CDR3 has 14 residues. CDR3 DNA sequence: TGCGCCAGCAGCCACAGGGTATCTGGAAACACCATATATTTT. Protein product: CASSHRVSGNTIYF.

The chain combines TRBV28 with TRBJ1-5; TRBD1 is a possible D gene (5 bases). V was clipped by 5 bases and J by 2 bases, with 10 bases between them. The CDR3 is 14 amino acids. Germline CDR1 MDHEN, CDR2 SYDVKM. CDR3 DNA: TGTGCCAGCAGTCAGGGTGTTGGCAATCAGCCCCAGCATTTT. Amino acid sequence: CASSQGVGNQPQHF.

The chain links TRBV15 to TRBJ2-1; 7 bases match TRBD2. The CDR3 runs to 15 residues. Germline V lookup: CDR1 LNHNV, CDR2 YYDKDF (reference sequence). J gave up 3 bases and V 3 bases, and 5 bases lay outside the gene matches. The chain's CDR3 is CATSSQRDLYNEQFF. The CDR3 DNA reads as TGTGCCACCAGCAGTCAGCGGGACCTCTACAATGAGCAGTTCTTC.

This chain connects TRBV28 to TRBJ2-2; TRBD1 might be the D (6 bases). Between the trimmed V and J ends, which lost 2 bases and 0 bases, there was a span of 13 bases. This CDR3 comprises 17 residues. Germline assignment: CDR1 MDHEN and CDR2 SYDVKM. The CDR3 loop is CASSLLGPGANTGELFF. The DNA of the CDR3 is TGTGCCAGCAGTTTACTCGGTCCAGGGGCGAACACCGGGGAGCTGTTTTTT. Supplemented by reference TRBV28 and TRBJ2-2, the full variable domain reads DVKVTQSSRYLVKRTGEKVFLECVQDMDHENMFWYRQDPGLGLRLIYFSYDVKMKEKGDIPEGYSVSREKKERFSLILESASTNQTSMYLCASSLLGPGANTGELFFGEGSRLTVL.

The V call is TRBV27, the J call TRBJ2-2; 10 nucleotides align to TRBD2. Germline CDR1 reads MNHEY; CDR2 reads SMNVEV (reference sequence). Trimming took 3 bases from V and 7 from J; bases not matched to a gene: 8. The CDR3 consists of 16 residues. The CDR3 DNA sequence: TGTGCCAGCAGTTTCCTACTAGCGGGAACGAGCGGGGAGCTGTTTTTT. Translation gives CASSFLLAGTSGELFF.

V and J are TRBV7-2 and TRBJ1-2, with D perhaps matching TRBD1 (6 bases). The germline V gene has CDR1 SGHTA and CDR2 FQGNSA. The V and J ends lost 1 base and 4 bases respectively, with 10 bases between them. This CDR3 is built from 14 residues. Here the CDR3 reads CASSLGGRVYGYTF. As DNA, the CDR3 is TGTGCCAGCAGCTTAGGGGGGCGCGTCTATGGCTACACCTTC.